The subject of this entry is one T cell receptor beta chain. These data belong to a study of T cell responses to AZD1222 COVID-19 vaccine. Data came from immunoSEQ multiplex PCR; TCRdb stores just in-frame clones and leaves some out. The sample consists of roughly 20,000 clones, roughly 80% of them appearing once. V lost 2 bases, J lost 9 bases, and 11 bases lay in between. Germline assignment: CDR1 SEHNR and CDR2 FQNEAQ (reference sequence). The CDR3 extends over 13 amino acids. This chain joins TRBV7-9 and TRBJ1-3; D might be TRBD1 (5 bases). The input for sequencing was peripheral blood, taken on day 0 of AZD1222 vaccination. This receptor was obtained from an adult in good health. The CDR3 DNA reads as TGTGCCAGCAGCTTAAGCAGGGTAACCACCATATATTTT. Its translation is CASSLSRVTTIYF.